Listed below are T cell receptor beta chains from one sample, sequenced in a study of T cells after yellow fever vaccination. TCRdb reanalysed the 5' RACE reads using MiXCR and keeps one entry per CDR3 protein. The repertoire holds some 350,000 distinct CDR3 sequences, with almost 4% as singletons. The starting material was PBMCs, obtained 5 days after the yellow fever booster vaccination. The receptors were gathered from a man in his late teens or twenties who received the YFV17D yellow fever vaccine. CDR3s include the opening cysteine and the closing phenylalanine or tryptophan. The D gene is left open where the match is weak. Only some rows state a clone size, as once, few, many or a class for expanded clones.

cdr3_aa	cdr3_nt	j_call	v_call	clone_size	d_call
CASSLAPSETQYF	TGTGCCAGCAGCTTAGCGCCGAGTGAGACCCAGTACTTC	TRBJ2-5	TRBV7-2	NA	NA
CASSQADSFYGYTF	TGCGCCAGCAGCCAAGCCGACAGTTTCTATGGCTACACCTTC	TRBJ1-2	TRBV4-1	many	NA
CASRQGFITDTQYF	TGTGCCAGTCGACAGGGATTCATCACAGATACGCAGTATTTT	TRBJ2-3	TRBV6-6	many	TRBD1
CASSAGQLNSPLHF	TGTGCCAGCAGCGCTGGACAGCTTAATTCACCCCTCCACTTT	TRBJ1-6	TRBV7-6	NA	NA
CASSQVRISLDEQYF	TGCGCCAGCAGCCAAGTCCGTATTAGCTTGGACGAGCAGTACTTC	TRBJ2-7	TRBV4-1	few	NA
CASSPSSASTDTQYF	TGTGCCAGCAGCCCTAGTAGCGCCAGCACAGATACGCAGTATTTT	TRBJ2-3	TRBV11-2	many	NA
CASFSGRNEQFF	TGTGCCAGCTTTTCGGGTCGGAATGAGCAGTTCTTC	TRBJ2-1	TRBV5-4	NA	NA
CASSIAGEKLFF	TGTGCCAGCAGCATAGCAGGGGAAAAACTGTTTTTT	TRBJ1-4	TRBV28	NA	NA
CASSYLLAPYNEQFF	TGTGCCAGCAGCTATCTTCTAGCTCCTTACAATGAGCAGTTCTTC	TRBJ2-1	TRBV5-4	NA	NA
CASSSTGLAEDTQYF	TGTGCCAGCAGCTCAACCGGACTAGCGGAAGATACGCAGTATTTT	TRBJ2-3	TRBV5-5	many	TRBD2
CSARDLAGPLTQYF	TGCAGTGCTAGAGACCTAGCGGGGCCTTTGACCCAGTACTTC	TRBJ2-5	TRBV20-1	few	TRBD2
CASSLSGPRREKLFF	TGTGCCAGCAGCTTGAGCGGCCCCCGACGGGAAAAACTGTTTTTT	TRBJ1-4	TRBV7-2	many	NA
CASSRRTGGTGYTF	TGCGCCAGCAGCCGCCGGACAGGGGGCACAGGCTACACCTTC	TRBJ1-2	TRBV4-3	few	TRBD1
CASSVRQGGAETQYF	TGTGCCAGCAGCGTCAGACAGGGAGGGGCAGAGACCCAGTACTTC	TRBJ2-5	TRBV9	few	NA
CASSPEGKVQHF	TGTGCCAGCTCACCGGAAGGCAAGGTCCAGCATTTT	TRBJ1-5	TRBV18	many	NA